This T cell receptor (beta chain) emerged from a study of CD8 T cells in Susac syndrome. RNA totalling roughly 0.45 to 1 ug underwent reverse transcription with random hexamers. The method of amplification for TCR beta CDR3 was immunoSEQ multiplex PCR, covering 54 Vbeta and 13 Jbeta. TCRdb independently ran MiXCR on the immunoSEQ multiplex PCR reads; one entry per CDR3 protein. The sample includes approximately 190,000 distinct CDR3 sequences, about 94% of them seen just once. Germline CDR1 reads GTSNPN; CDR2 reads SVGIG (reference sequence). Trimming pared 0 bases from V and 7 bases from J, leaving 12 bases between. This CDR3 is built from 13 residues. From blood CD8+ and CD4+ T cells, TCR beta sequences were generated. The CD8+ and CD4+ T cells were negatively isolated, with the TEMRA cells enriched by FACS.

The V and J genes are TRBV30 and TRBJ1-2; TRBD1 is a possible D gene (6 bases). The receptor was derived from a human donor with Susac syndrome. Sequenced material: CD4+ T cells from PBMCs. CDR3 coding DNA: TGTGCCTGGAGTGTACAGGGACCGGGTGGCTACACCTTC. It is translated as CAWSVQGPGGYTF.